This TCR beta chain appears in the sequencing data of a study of technical replicates of blood from a handful of donors listed by TCRdb under 2017. As concerns this clone: There is no known antigen for this receptor. No much larger clonotype is one base removed from it; base qualities were not supplied.

V lost 6 bases and J lost 0 bases; the stretch between them is 8 bases long. The CDR3 numbers 13 residues from cysteine through phenylalanine. The sequence is cut down to CDR3 DNA, 39 bases in frame from base 1. The germline V gene gives CDR1 as SGHTA and CDR2 as FQGTGA. Library creation used the immunoSEQ multiplex PCR assay. Sourced from immuneACCESS, this table was stored by TCRdb with only in-frame sequences that have V and J called. A share of the clones is absent; for the studies checked, an unresolved V gene accounts for under half, and the remainder has no known explanation. A total of approximately 88,000 clones appear in this sample, 96% of them only once. The ten largest clones capture 0.31% of the sample.

Sequencing was done on a sample of T cells isolated from PBMCs. This receptor chain uses TRBV7-3 and TRBJ1-1; a tentative D call is TRBD1 (6 bases match). The sequence was obtained from a human donor in good health. The CDR3 region reads CASRDSMNTEAFF. DNA sequence: TGTGCCAGCAGGGACAGCATGAACACTGAAGCTTTCTTT. Joined to the reference TRBV7-3 and TRBJ1-1 proteins, this CDR3 gives the full variable domain: GAGVSQTPSNKVTEKGKYVELRCDPISGHTALYWYRQSLGQGPEFLIYFQGTGAADDSGLPNDRFFAVRPEGSVSTLKIQRTERGDSAVYLCASRDSMNTEAFFGQGTRLTVV.